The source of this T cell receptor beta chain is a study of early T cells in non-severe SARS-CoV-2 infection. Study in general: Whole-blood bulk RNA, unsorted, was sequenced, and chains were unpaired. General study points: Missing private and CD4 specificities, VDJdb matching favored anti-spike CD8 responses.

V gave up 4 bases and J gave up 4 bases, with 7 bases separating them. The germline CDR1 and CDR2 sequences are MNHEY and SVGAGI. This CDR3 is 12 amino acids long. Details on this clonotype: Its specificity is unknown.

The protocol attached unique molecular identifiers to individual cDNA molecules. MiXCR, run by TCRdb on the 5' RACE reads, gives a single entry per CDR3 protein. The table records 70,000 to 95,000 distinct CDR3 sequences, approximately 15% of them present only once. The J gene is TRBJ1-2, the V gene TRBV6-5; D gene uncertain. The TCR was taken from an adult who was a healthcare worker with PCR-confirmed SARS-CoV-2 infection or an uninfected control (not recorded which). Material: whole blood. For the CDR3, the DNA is TGTGCCAGCAGTTCTCTACTCTATGGCTACACCTTC. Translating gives CASSSLLYGYTF.